One and the same sample provided the 29 T cell receptor beta chains below, sequenced in a study of radiation and T cells in renal cell carcinoma. Noted time point: blood 2 weeks post-SBRT. Treatment indicated: 15 Gy SBRT to primary tumor, nephrectomy 4 weeks later. Assay: immunoSEQ multiplex PCR; the TCRdb copy retains only in-frame clones and omits some. The table has 70,000 or so clones, roughly 87% seen once. Here the sequenced sample was blood, taken from a patient whose treatment included radiotherapy and nephrectomy. These receptors all come from a man in his sixties with renal cell carcinoma.

The chain is built from TRBV5-1 and TRBJ2-1, with 8 bases aligning to TRBD2. Germline-derived CDR1 and CDR2 are SGHRS and YFSETQ. V lost 1 base to trimming and J lost 4 bases; unmatched junction nucleotides: 4. The CDR3 extends over 15 amino acids. The CDR3 here is CASSLTASGYNEQFF. CDR3 coding DNA: TGCGCCAGCAGCTTGACCGCTAGCGGGTACAATGAGCAGTTCTTC.

V and J are TRBV9 and TRBJ2-2; D remains unclear. The CDR3 is 13 amino acids. V was shortened by 4 bases and J by 4 bases, with 8 bases between the two germline ends. CDR1 and CDR2 (germline): SGDLS, YYNGEE. The CDR3 is CASSPMITGELFF. In DNA, the CDR3 is TGTGCCAGCAGCCCGATGATCACCGGGGAGCTGTTTTTT.

The chain carries TRBV6-1 and TRBJ2-2, with D possibly TRBD2 on 5 matching bases. Trimming took 7 bases from V and 5 from J, leaving 14 bases between them. The CDR3 sequence is 14 residues long. Germline-derived CDR1 and CDR2 are MNHNS and SASEGT. The DNA for the CDR3 is TGTGCCAGCATCCAAGGGAGCGGAACCGGGGAGCTGTTTTTT. Its protein product is CASIQGSGTGELFF.

The chain has TRBV14 and TRBJ2-2; unclear D gene. The germline V gene has CDR1 SGHDN and CDR2 FVKESK. Trimming removed 1 base at V and 4 bases at J, with 10 bases between. CDR3 length: 15 amino acids. CDR3 in DNA: TGTGCCAGCAGCCAAGCCCAAGGGCGCACCGGGGAGCTGTTTTTT. Amino acids: CASSQAQGRTGELFF.

V usage is TRBV28 and J usage is TRBJ2-7, with 7 bases lining up with TRBD2. The CDR3 is 16 amino acids. Trimming cost V 7 bases and J 2 bases; bases outside gene matches: 14. Germline V gene sequence: CDR1 MDHEN, CDR2 SYDVKM. In DNA, the CDR3 is TGTGCCAGCAAGCCCCTAGGTGCGGGAGTGGCCTACGAGCAGTACTTC. It specifies CASKPLGAGVAYEQYF.

This clone is a singleton in its sample. V usage is TRBV10-3 and J usage is TRBJ2-3, with a possible D match to TRBD2 (5 bases). Trimming took 0 bases from V and 2 from J, leaving 21 bases between them. In germline, CDR1 is ENHRY, CDR2 SYGVKD. The CDR3 covers 19 residues. The CDR3 DNA is TGTGCCATCAGTGAGTCGACTCTTCGGGGAGAACTGCACACAGATACGCAGTATTTT. Residues: CAISESTLRGELHTDTQYF.

Notes on this clone: Other nucleotide sequences from this sample produce the same CDR3. The CDR3 is CASSLVGNQPQHF. The CDR3 bases are TGTGCCAGCAGCTTAGTAGGCAATCAGCCCCAGCATTTT. The chain employs TRBV7-2 and TRBJ1-5; D call uncertain. Trimming pared 1 base from V and 2 bases from J, leaving 3 bases between. Germline CDR1 reads SGHTA; CDR2 reads FQGNSA. CDR3 length: 13 amino acids. The variable domain in full, with the rest retrieved from reference TRBV7-2 and TRBJ1-5, is GAGVSQSPSNKVTEKGKDVELRCDPISGHTALYWYRQSLGQGLEFLIYFQGNSAPDKSGLPSDRFSAERTGGSVSTLTIQRTQQEDSAVYLCASSLVGNQPQHFGDGTRLSIL.

In this sample, this clone turned up a few times. This chain uses TRBV6-1 with TRBJ1-3, with no clear D. Germline V lookup: CDR1 MNHNS, CDR2 SASEGT. This CDR3 contains 15 residues. Trimming removed 5 bases at V and 1 base at J, with 12 bases between. For the CDR3, the DNA is TGTGCCAGCAGTCGGGTCGGAGGATCTGGAAACACCATATATTTT. Translating it yields CASSRVGGSGNTIYF.

Many counts were recorded for this clone. The V gene is TRBV6-1, the J gene TRBJ1-3; the D gene is possibly TRBD1 (6 bases). Germline CDR1 reads MNHNS; CDR2 reads SASEGT. This CDR3 has 14 amino acids. With 6 bases removed from V and 8 bases from J, the gap between germline ends came to 17 bases. CDR3 loop: CASRDETGIHTIYF. The CDR3 region has the DNA TGTGCCAGCAGGGATGAAACAGGGATCCACACCATATATTTT.

The chain employs TRBV7-8 and TRBJ1-3; TRBD1 is a possible D gene (5 bases). This CDR3 has 13 amino acids. Germline CDR1 reads SGHVS; CDR2 reads FQNEAQ. V shed 4 bases and J shed 6 bases, with 10 bases lying between them. The CDR3 nucleotides read TGTGCCAGCAGCTACGGGGGTGAAAACACCATATATTTT. Encoded protein: CASSYGGENTIYF.

CDR3 in amino acids: CASSLYASGSGVRTEFF. Written as DNA, the CDR3 is TGTGCCAGCAGCTTATACGCTAGCGGGAGTGGGGTAAGGACAGAGTTCTTC. The chain couples TRBV7-9 to TRBJ2-1; the match to TRBD2 covers 10 bases. Germline-derived CDR1 and CDR2 are SEHNR and FQNEAQ (reference sequence). The CDR3 sequence is 17 residues long. V dropped 2 bases and J dropped 14; count of bases not matched to a gene: 18.

The chain couples TRBV27 to TRBJ2-1, with 11 bases lining up with TRBD2. Germline V gene data show CDR1 as MNHEY and CDR2 as SMNVEV (reference sequence). The ends lost 6 bases at V and 2 bases at J; junction bases unmatched: 3. CDR3 length: 15 residues. The CDR3 here is CASSTTSGTYNEQFF. DNA of the CDR3: TGTGCCAGCAGCACGACTAGCGGGACCTACAATGAGCAGTTCTTC.

The gene calls are TRBV9 and TRBJ2-2; tentatively, D is TRBD1 (5 bases). Germline values: CDR1 SGDLS, CDR2 YYNGEE. The CDR3 consists of 15 residues. Trimming stripped 0 bases from V and 6 bases from J, with 12 bases between. The CDR3 coding sequence is TGTGCCAGCAGCGTAGTAGGGGAACGCGCCGGGGAGCTGTTTTTT. This encodes CASSVVGERAGELFF.

The chain employs TRBV6-5 and TRBJ2-2, with 7 bases fitting TRBD1. CDR3 length equals 14 residues. The trim removed 6 bases at V and 1 base at J, leaving 2 bases unmatched. Germline assignment: CDR1 MNHEY and CDR2 SVGAGI. The CDR3 spells CASRQGLNTGELFF. Written as DNA, the CDR3 is TGTGCCAGCAGACAGGGGCTGAACACCGGGGAGCTGTTTTTT.

The chain recombines TRBV19 with TRBJ1-5, with D possibly matching TRBD1 (5 bases). Germline V gene lookup returns CDR1 LNHDA and CDR2 SQIVND (reference sequence). The V end was cut by 7 bases, the J end by 1 base, with 17 bases between. CDR3 length equals 16 residues. The CDR3 DNA reads as TGTGCCAGTAAAAATCAGGGACTACAAAGCAATCAGCCCCAGCATTTT. Its protein is CASKNQGLQSNQPQHF.

This chain connects TRBV6-7 to TRBJ2-5, with TRBD1 matching 9 bases. TRBV6-7 is reported as an ORF; its role is uncertain. The CDR3 totals 18 residues. Trimming cost V 0 bases and J 4 bases; bases outside gene matches: 12. The CDR3 reads CASSYSTWWDRDRETQYF. Written as DNA, the CDR3 is TGTGCCAGCAGTTACTCGACGTGGTGGGACAGGGATCGAGAGACCCAGTACTTC.

The chain carries TRBV28 and TRBJ1-2, with D perhaps matching TRBD1 (5 bases). CDR1 is MDHEN, CDR2 SYDVKM, per germline. This CDR3 spans 15 amino acids. V was cut by 7 bases and J by 3 bases, with 18 bases left in between. CDR3 nucleotides: TGTGCCAGCAACAACCGGGGGGTTCTAGACTATGGCTACACCTTC. This gives the protein CASNNRGVLDYGYTF.

This sequence joins TRBV21-1 and TRBJ2-3; TRBD2 is the table's D call, not checked against the DNA. TRBV21-1 is a pseudogene segment. This CDR3 has 19 amino acids. CDR3 coding DNA: TGTGCCAGCAGCCAACACCTCCCTACGGGGGACCACTACCCAGATACGCAGTATTTT. Its translation is CASSQHLPTGDHYPDTQYF.

This chain joins TRBV7-9 and TRBJ2-7; D unresolved. The V end lost 2 bases, the J end lost 3 bases, and 5 bases lay between the germline ends. Looked up from germline, CDR1 is SEHNR and CDR2 is FQNEAQ (reference sequence). The CDR3 extends over 12 amino acids. The CDR3 sequence is CASSLTIYEQYF. In DNA, the CDR3 is TGTGCCAGCAGCTTAACGATCTACGAGCAGTACTTC. Together with reference TRBV7-9 and TRBJ2-7, the CDR3 gives the full variable domain: DTGVSQNPRHKITKRGQNVTFRCDPISEHNRLYWYRQTLGQGPEFLTYFQNEAQLEKSRLLSDRFSAERPKGSFSTLEIQRTEQGDSAMYLCASSLTIYEQYFGPGTRLTVT.

This chain joins TRBV7-9 and TRBJ2-1; 11 bases are shared with TRBD2. CDR1 SEHNR and CDR2 FQNEAQ come from the germline V gene (reference sequence). Trimming cost V 3 bases and J 2 bases; bases outside gene matches: 3. The CDR3 contains 16 residues. The DNA of the CDR3 is TGTGCCAGCAGCTTTGGGACTAGCGGACCCTACAATGAGCAGTTCTTC. It codes for CASSFGTSGPYNEQFF. The full variable domain, its missing parts supplied by reference TRBV7-9 and TRBJ2-1, is DTGVSQNPRHKITKRGQNVTFRCDPISEHNRLYWYRQTLGQGPEFLTYFQNEAQLEKSRLLSDRFSAERPKGSFSTLEIQRTEQGDSAMYLCASSFGTSGPYNEQFFGPGTRLTVL.

The V call is TRBV5-4, the J call TRBJ2-5; 11 bases map to TRBD2. The better agreement between TRBJ2-7 and the DNA end casts doubt on the J call. CDR1 SGHNT and CDR2 YYREEE come from the germline V gene (reference sequence). The CDR3 spans 15 residues. The CDR3, as DNA: TGTGCCAGCAGCTTGACTAGCGGGAGTACCTACGAGCAGTACTTC. Its protein is CASSLTSGSTYEQYF.

This rearrangement joins TRBV6-5 to TRBJ2-5; no clear D. Trimming stripped 2 bases from V and 3 bases from J, with 10 bases between. The CDR3 runs to 14 residues. In germline, CDR1 is MNHEY, CDR2 SVGAGI. The DNA for the CDR3 is TGTGCCAGCAGTTACCTACAGAATAAAGAGACCCAGTACTTC. Its protein is CASSYLQNKETQYF.

V usage is TRBV6-6 and J usage is TRBJ2-5, with 12 nucleotides matching TRBD1. Germline CDR1 MNHNY, CDR2 SVGAGI (reference sequence). This CDR3 spans 16 amino acids. With 4 bases clipped from V and 6 bases from J, the junction kept 9 bases outside the gene matches. Here the CDR3 reads CASSSTGTGGRKTQYF. In nucleotides, the CDR3 is TGTGCCAGCAGTTCGACCGGGACAGGGGGCAGGAAGACCCAGTACTTC.

The rearrangement links TRBV28 to TRBJ2-7; D tentatively reads TRBD1 or TRBD2 (5 bases each). Germline CDR1 MDHEN, CDR2 SYDVKM. V was shortened by 6 bases and J by 0 bases, with 15 bases between the two germline ends. The CDR3 runs to 15 residues. CDR3 DNA sequence: TGTGCCAGCAGAGGGATGGGTGGGGGCTCCTACGAGCAGTACTTC. Translated, it gives CASRGMGGGSYEQYF.

The chain uses TRBV12-5 and TRBJ2-5, with D maybe TRBD2 (6 bases). Germline CDR1 reads LGHNT; CDR2 reads FRNRAP. The CDR3 length is 13 residues. Trimming cost V 2 bases and J 3 bases, with 7 bases left between them. CDR3 sequence (DNA): TGTGCTAGTGGTTTGCCGGGGGAAGAGACCCAGTACTTC. It yields the protein CASGLPGEETQYF.

The chain is built from TRBV19 and TRBJ1-4; TRBD1 is a possible D gene (5 bases). Trimming cost V 6 bases and J 8 bases, with 19 bases left between them. Germline CDR1 and CDR2: LNHDA and SQIVND (reference sequence). The CDR3 has 15 amino acids. CDR3 sequence (DNA): TGTGCCAGTAGCCTCACGTCCGGGGCAGGGGAAAAACTGTTTTTT. Its protein product is CASSLTSGAGEKLFF. The full variable domain, rest sourced from reference TRBV19 and TRBJ1-4, is DGGITQSPKYLFRKEGQNVTLSCEQNLNHDAMYWYRQDPGQGLRLIYYSQIVNDFQKGDIAEGYSVSREKKESFPLTVTSAQKNPTAFYLCASSLTSGAGEKLFFGSGTQLSVL.

The V call is TRBV7-8, the J call TRBJ2-7; no reliable D call. The germline gives CDR1 SGHVS, CDR2 FQNEAQ. The V end was cut by 1 base, the J end by 2 bases, with 9 bases between. The CDR3 is 14 residues long. CDR3 residues: CASSLVATTYEQYF. The CDR3 DNA follows: TGTGCCAGCAGCTTAGTGGCGACCACCTACGAGCAGTACTTC.

This chain links TRBV5-6 with TRBJ1-4; 8 bases fit TRBD1. J gave up 6 bases and V 4 bases, and 5 bases lay outside the gene matches. There are 14 residues in the CDR3. Germline-derived CDR1 and CDR2 are SGHDT and YYEEEE. CDR3 coding DNA: TGTGCCAGCAGCATCCTACAGGGGGATGAAAAACTGTTTTTT. Translated: CASSILQGDEKLFF.

The CDR3 DNA sequence: TGCGCCAGCAGCTTGGGTCCCGGGAACACTGAAGCTTTCTTT. This translates into CASSLGPGNTEAFF. This chain links TRBV5-1 with TRBJ1-1; no reliable D call. Trimming cost V 0 bases and J 1 base, with 7 bases left between them. The CDR3 contains 14 residues. The germline gives CDR1 SGHRS, CDR2 YFSETQ.